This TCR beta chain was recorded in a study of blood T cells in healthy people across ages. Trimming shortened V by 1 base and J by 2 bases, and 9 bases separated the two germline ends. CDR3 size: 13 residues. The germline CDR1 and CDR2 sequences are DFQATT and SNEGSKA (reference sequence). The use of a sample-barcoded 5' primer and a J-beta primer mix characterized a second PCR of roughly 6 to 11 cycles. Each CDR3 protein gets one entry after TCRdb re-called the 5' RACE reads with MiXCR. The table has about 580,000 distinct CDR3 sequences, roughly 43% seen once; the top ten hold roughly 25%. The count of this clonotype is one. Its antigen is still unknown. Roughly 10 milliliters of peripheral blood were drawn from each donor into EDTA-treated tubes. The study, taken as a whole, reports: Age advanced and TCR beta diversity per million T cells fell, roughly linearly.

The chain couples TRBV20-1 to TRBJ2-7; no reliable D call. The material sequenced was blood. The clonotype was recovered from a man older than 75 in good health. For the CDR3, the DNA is TGCAGTGCTAGAGGGGTACCTACCTACGAGCAGTACTTC. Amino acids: CSARGVPTYEQYF.